This T cell receptor beta chain was documented in a study of shared clonotypes between healthy human individuals. Study-wide findings and caveats: Generally, naive subsets (rather than memory subsets) showed larger estimated richness. When naive CD4 clonotypes were compared across a few donors, 4% to 6.5% were shared. Generation probability values for non-shared clonotypes were lower than those for clonotypes shared by all four donors.

In the naive CD8 group, cells lacked CD45RO and were positively selected for CCR7, so terminally differentiated effector memory CD45RA+ cells were left out. With regard to this clone: Its matching antigen is unknown.

As originally analysed: From ImmunoSEQ came sequences covering only the junction and carrying no quality scores, so filtering differed. Libraries were prepared by immunoSEQ multiplex PCR; TCRdb keeps only in-frame clonotypes and omits some of them. V, J and clone size were drawn from that table, and D and trimming were deduced from the DNA. Of 2 million or so clones listed, approximately 94% are singletons. This CDR3 has 14 amino acids. The chain couples TRBV21-1 to TRBJ2-7; the D call in the table, TRBD2, was not verified against the DNA. TRBV21-1 is reported as a pseudogene. The sample consisted of naive CD8+ T cells sorted from blood. The receptor was isolated from a man between 18 and 35 years old in good health. The CDR3 region is CASSLAGGLNEQYF. CDR3 nucleotides: TGTGCCAGCTCCCTAGCGGGAGGGCTCAACGAGCAGTACTTC.